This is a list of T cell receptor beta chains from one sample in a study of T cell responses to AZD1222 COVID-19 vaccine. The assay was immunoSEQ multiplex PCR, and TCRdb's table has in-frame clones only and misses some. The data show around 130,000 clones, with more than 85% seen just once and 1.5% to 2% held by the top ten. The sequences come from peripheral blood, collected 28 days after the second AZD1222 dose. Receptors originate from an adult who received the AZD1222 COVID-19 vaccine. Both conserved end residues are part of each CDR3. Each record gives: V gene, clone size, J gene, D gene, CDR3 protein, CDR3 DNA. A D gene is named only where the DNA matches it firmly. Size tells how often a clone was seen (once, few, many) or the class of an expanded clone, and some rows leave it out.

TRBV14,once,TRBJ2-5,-,CASSRQNGRQETQYF,TGTGCCAGCAGCCGCCAGAACGGCAGGCAAGAGACCCAGTACTTC
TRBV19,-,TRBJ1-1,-,CASSTYWANTEAFF,TGTGCCAGTAGCACGTATTGGGCGAACACTGAAGCTTTCTTT
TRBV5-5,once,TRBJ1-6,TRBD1,CASSGETGFYNSPLHF,TGTGCCAGCAGCGGAGAGACAGGGTTCTATAATTCACCCCTCCACTTT
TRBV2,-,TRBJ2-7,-,CASSVGRVTYEQYF,TGTGCCAGCAGTGTGGGCAGGGTTACCTACGAGCAGTACTTC
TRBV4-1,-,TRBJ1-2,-,CASSYLPFNYGYTF,TGCGCCAGCAGCTATCTCCCCTTTAACTATGGCTACACCTTC
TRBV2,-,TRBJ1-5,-,CASSGQGGNQPQHF,TGTGCCAGCAGTGGTCAGGGCGGCAATCAGCCCCAGCATTTT
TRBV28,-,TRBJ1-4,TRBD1,CASSSPHWGQGTNEKLFF,TGTGCCAGCAGTTCCCCCCATTGGGGACAGGGGACTAATGAAAAACTGTTTTTT
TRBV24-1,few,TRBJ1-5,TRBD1,CATSGGQGAFQPQHF,TGTGCCACCAGTGGCGGACAGGGGGCTTTTCAGCCCCAGCATTTT
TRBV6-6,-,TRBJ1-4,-,CASSSIGGGEKLFF,TGTGCCAGCAGTTCAATCGGAGGTGGCGAAAAACTGTTTTTT
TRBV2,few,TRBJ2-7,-,CASRDRGLSISYEQYF,TGTGCCAGCAGGGACAGAGGACTGTCAATCTCCTACGAGCAGTACTTC
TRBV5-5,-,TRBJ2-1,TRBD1,CASSLQGANEQFF,TGTGCCAGCAGCTTACAGGGGGCTAATGAGCAGTTCTTC
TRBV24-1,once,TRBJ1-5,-,CATQDQGNQPQHF,TGTGCCACACAGGACCAGGGCAATCAGCCCCAGCATTTT
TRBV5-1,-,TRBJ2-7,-,CASSLAGNPYEQYF,TGCGCCAGCAGCTTGGCTGGGAACCCCTACGAGCAGTACTTC
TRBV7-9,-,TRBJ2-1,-,CASSWSLTGRDEQFF,TGTGCCAGCAGCTGGAGCCTGACAGGTCGGGATGAGCAGTTCTTC
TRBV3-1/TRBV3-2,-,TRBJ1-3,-,CASSFRDDGNTIYF,TGTGCCAGCAGTTTCCGGGATGATGGAAACACCATATATTTT
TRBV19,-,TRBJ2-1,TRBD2,CASSIFPSGLYNEQFF,TGTGCCAGTAGTATTTTCCCTAGCGGGCTCTACAATGAGCAGTTCTTC
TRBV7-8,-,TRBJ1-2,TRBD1,CASNSLTGGIRDGYTF,TGTGCCAGCAACTCCTTGACAGGGGGGATAAGAGATGGCTACACCTTC
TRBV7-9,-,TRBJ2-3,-,CASSLVVSSSTDTQYF,TGTGCCAGCAGCTTAGTGGTATCCTCATCCACAGATACGCAGTATTTT
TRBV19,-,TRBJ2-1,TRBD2,CAPVEAGAQRYNEQFF,TGTGCCCCAGTAGAGGCGGGAGCCCAAAGATACAATGAGCAGTTCTTC
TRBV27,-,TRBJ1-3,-,CASRSTSPGNTIYF,TGTGCCAGCAGATCGACCTCACCTGGAAACACCATATATTTT
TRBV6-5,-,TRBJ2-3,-,CASSYTTDTQYF,TGTGCCAGCAGTTACACTACAGATACGCAGTATTTT
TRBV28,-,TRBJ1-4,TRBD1,CASSSRTGSREKLFF,TGTGCCAGCAGTTCCCGGACAGGGTCTCGAGAAAAACTGTTTTTT
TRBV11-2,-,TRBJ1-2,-,CASSPDGSYGYTF,TGTGCCAGCAGCCCGGACGGCTCCTATGGCTACACCTTC
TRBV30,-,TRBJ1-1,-,CAWSVRGYDDYTEAFF,TGTGCCTGGAGTGTACGGGGGTACGATGATTACACTGAAGCTTTCTTT
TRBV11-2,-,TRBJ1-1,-,CASSLYRYHREAFF,TGTGCCAGCAGCTTATACAGGTACCACAGGGAGGCTTTCTTT
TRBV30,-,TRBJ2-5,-,CAWRNTGGETQYF,TGTGCCTGGAGAAACACCGGGGGAGAGACCCAGTACTTC
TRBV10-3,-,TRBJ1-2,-,CATRTGQYGYTF,TGTGCCACCAGGACGGGCCAATATGGCTACACCTTC
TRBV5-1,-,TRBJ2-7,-,CASSLGAETYEQYF,TGCGCCAGCAGCTTGGGAGCAGAGACCTACGAGCAGTACTTC
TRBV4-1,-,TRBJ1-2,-,CASSQVAAGVNYGYTF,TGCGCCAGCAGCCAAGTTGCGGCGGGGGTTAACTATGGCTACACCTTC
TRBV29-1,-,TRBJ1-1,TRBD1,CSVVRTGGEAEAFF,TGCAGCGTTGTGAGGACAGGGGGGGAGGCTGAAGCTTTCTTT
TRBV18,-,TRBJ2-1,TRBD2,CASSPPGTSGTNEQFF,TGTGCCAGCTCACCACCTGGGACTAGCGGGACCAATGAGCAGTTCTTC
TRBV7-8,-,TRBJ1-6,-,CASSPDSTAAYNSPLHF,TGTGCCAGCAGTCCCGACAGCACAGCGGCCTATAATTCACCCCTCCACTTT
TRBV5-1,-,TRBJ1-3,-,CASSQGLSGNTIYF,TGCGCCAGCAGCCAGGGTCTTTCTGGAAACACCATATATTTT
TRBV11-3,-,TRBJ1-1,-,CASSSSRLTEAFF,TGTGCCAGCAGCTCTTCTAGACTCACTGAAGCTTTCTTT
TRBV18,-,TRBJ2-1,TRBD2,CASSPTSGSDEQFF,TGTGCCAGCTCACCCACTAGCGGGAGTGATGAGCAGTTCTTC
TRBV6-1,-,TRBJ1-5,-,CASSEVGTSNQPQHF,TGTGCCAGCAGTGAAGTAGGGACATCAAATCAGCCCCAGCATTTT
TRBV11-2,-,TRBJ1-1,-,CASSFARANTEAFF,TGTGCCAGCAGCTTTGCCAGGGCGAACACTGAAGCTTTCTTT
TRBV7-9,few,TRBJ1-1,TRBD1,CASSRQGGNTEAFF,TGTGCCAGCAGCCGACAGGGTGGAAACACTGAAGCTTTCTTT
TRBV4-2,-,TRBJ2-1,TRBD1,CASTQGDNDYNEQFF,TGTGCCAGCACCCAGGGGGACAACGACTACAATGAGCAGTTCTTC
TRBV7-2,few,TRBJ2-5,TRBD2,CASSYGGRETQYF,TGTGCCAGCAGCTACGGCGGGAGAGAGACCCAGTACTTC
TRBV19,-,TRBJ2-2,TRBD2,CASSIAGLAGGLNTGELFF,TGTGCCAGTAGTATAGCGGGACTAGCGGGGGGACTGAACACCGGGGAGCTGTTTTTT
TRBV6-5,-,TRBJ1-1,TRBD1,CASSRQGSAKTEAFF,TGTGCCAGCAGTAGACAGGGGTCGGCGAAGACTGAAGCTTTCTTT
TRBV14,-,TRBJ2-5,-,CASSQLKKGTQYF,TGTGCCAGCAGCCAGCTCAAAAAGGGGACCCAGTACTTC
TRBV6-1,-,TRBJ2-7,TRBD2,CASSAGTSGPAYEQYF,TGTGCCAGCAGTGCCGGTACTAGCGGGCCAGCCTACGAGCAGTACTTC
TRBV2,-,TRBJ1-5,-,CASRAGSVTYNQPQHF,TGTGCCAGCAGGGCGGGATCGGTAACCTATAATCAGCCCCAGCATTTT